At least ten counts were recorded for the clone carrying this TCR beta chain. Its antigen is undetermined. The sample belongs to a study of CD8 T cells in ankylosing spondylitis. Study-wide points: Clones that were linked to disease were CD8+ and were relatively rare in peripheral blood.

TCRdb re-analysed the 5' RACE reads in MiXCR, keeping a single row per CDR3 protein. Among 200,000 to 250,000 distinct CDR3 sequences, approximately 7.6% were seen once, and the ten largest hold around 4.8%. The CDR3 has 14 amino acids. Per germline, CDR1 SQVTM and CDR2 ANQGSEA. Germline trimming cut 3 bases from V and 5 bases from J; bases unmatched to any gene: 4. The specimen was blood, either unsorted or a sorted T cell fraction (not recorded which). The V and J genes are TRBV29-1 and TRBJ2-1; 10 bases map to TRBD1. The clonotype was recovered from a female donor with ankylosing spondylitis or in good health (not recorded which). The CDR3 sequence: CSVDPGTGDNEQFF. CDR3 coding DNA: TGCAGCGTTGATCCTGGGACAGGGGACAATGAGCAGTTCTTC.